This T cell receptor (beta chain) is drawn from a study of T cell responses to AZD1222 COVID-19 vaccine. Germline V gene data show CDR1 as ENHRY and CDR2 as SYGVKD. This CDR3 has 12 amino acids. V was pared by 6 bases and J by 2 bases, with 8 bases between. In its sample, this clone was seen once. What it binds is unknown. General study points: Possibly, clonal diversity was underestimated; donors were largely white British and included more females.

Data came from immunoSEQ multiplex PCR; TCRdb stores just in-frame clones and leaves some out. Of more than 150,000 clones detected, approximately 86% appear once; the ten largest clones hold about 7%. This TCR was recovered from an adult who had recovered from COVID-19. The rearrangement joins TRBV10-3 to TRBJ2-7; D uncertain. The sample in question was peripheral blood, obtained after recovery from COVID-19. CDR3 sequence: CAISETAYEQYF. CDR3 DNA sequence: TGTGCCATCAGCGAGACGGCCTACGAGCAGTACTTC.